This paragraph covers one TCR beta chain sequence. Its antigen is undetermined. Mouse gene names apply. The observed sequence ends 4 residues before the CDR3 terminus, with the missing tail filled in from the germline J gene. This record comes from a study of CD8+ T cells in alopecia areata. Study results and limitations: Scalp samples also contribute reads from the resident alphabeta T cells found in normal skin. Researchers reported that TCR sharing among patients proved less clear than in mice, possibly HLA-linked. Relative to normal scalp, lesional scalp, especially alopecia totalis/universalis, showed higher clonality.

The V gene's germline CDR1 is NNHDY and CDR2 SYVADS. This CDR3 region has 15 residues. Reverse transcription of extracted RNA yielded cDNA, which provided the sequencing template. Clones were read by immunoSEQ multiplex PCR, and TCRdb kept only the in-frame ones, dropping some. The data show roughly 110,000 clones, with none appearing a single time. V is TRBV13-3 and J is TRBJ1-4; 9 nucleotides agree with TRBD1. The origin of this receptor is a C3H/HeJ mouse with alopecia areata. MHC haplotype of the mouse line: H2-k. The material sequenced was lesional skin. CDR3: CASSDAWTGAERLFF. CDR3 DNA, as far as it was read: TGTGCCAGCAGTGATGCATGGACAGGGGCCGAA.